A selection of T cell receptor beta chains follows, all from one sample in a study of blood T cell repertoires in COVID-19. Assay used: immunoSEQ multiplex PCR; TCRdb lists only in-frame clones, some missing. This sample has approximately 230,000 clones, with about nine tenths found just once. The sequenced material came from PBMCs or T cells enriched from blood (not recorded which). The receptors were sampled from a woman younger than 35 who had recovered from COVID-19. Both conserved end residues are part of each CDR3. The D gene is left open where the match is weak. Clone sizes are given selectively: once, few, many, or a class where the clone is expanded.

clone_size d_call j_call v_call cdr3_aa cdr3_nt
NA NA TRBJ1-4 TRBV2 CASSGGTGFGEKLFF TGTGCCAGCAGTGGGGGAACAGGGTTCGGTGAAAAACTGTTTTTT
NA NA TRBJ1-1 TRBV29-1 CSVYRAVGTEAFF TGCAGCGTCTACAGGGCCGTGGGCACTGAAGCTTTCTTT
NA NA TRBJ1-6 TRBV4-2 CASSPRDSEGNSPLHF TGTGCCAGCAGCCCCCGGGACTCGGAGGGGAATTCACCCCTCCACTTT
NA NA TRBJ2-7 TRBV7-2 CASSLDRLYEQYF TGTGCCAGCAGCCTCGACAGATTATACGAGCAGTACTTC
few NA TRBJ1-2 TRBV28 CASRRQVANYGYTF TGTGCCAGCAGACGACAGGTCGCTAACTATGGCTACACCTTC
few NA TRBJ2-1 TRBV2 CASSESSRTEQFF TGTGCCAGCAGTGAAAGTTCGAGAACTGAGCAGTTCTTC
NA NA TRBJ2-2 TRBV4-1 CASRFFQGRGGELFF TGCGCCAGCAGGTTCTTCCAGGGGAGGGGCGGGGAGCTGTTTTTT
once NA TRBJ1-3 TRBV3-1/TRBV3-2 CASSRVTGFGNTIYF TGTGCCAGCAGCCGAGTGACGGGATTCGGAAACACCATATATTTT
NA TRBD1 TRBJ2-5 TRBV6-4 CASSDRFRQGFWETQYF TGTGCCAGCAGTGACCGGTTTCGACAGGGGTTTTGGGAGACCCAGTACTTC
NA NA TRBJ1-5 TRBV9 CASSAGRQGNQPQHF TGTGCCAGCAGCGCAGGAAGACAGGGCAATCAGCCCCAGCATTTT
NA NA TRBJ1-4 TRBV24-1 CATSDSHQQGLSEKLFF TGTGCCACCAGTGACTCGCACCAACAGGGCTTAAGTGAAAAACTGTTTTTT
NA NA TRBJ2-5 TRBV7-6 CASSLAGSWETQYF TGTGCCAGCAGCTTAGCGGGCAGTTGGGAGACCCAGTACTTC
NA TRBD2 TRBJ2-1 TRBV7-9 CASSFSLAGPYNEQFF TGTGCCAGCAGCTTTTCACTAGCGGGACCCTACAATGAGCAGTTCTTC
NA TRBD2 TRBJ2-7 TRBV4-3 CASSQDRTSGGYEQYF TGCGCCAGCAGCCAAGATAGGACTAGCGGGGGGTACGAGCAGTACTTC
once TRBD1 TRBJ1-3 TRBV7-2 CASSKDRGTGNTIYF TGTGCCAGCAGCAAGGACAGGGGAACTGGAAACACCATATATTTT
few NA TRBJ2-1 TRBV14 CASSQDWTVNEQFF TGTGCCAGCAGCCAAGATTGGACAGTGAATGAGCAGTTCTTC
NA TRBD1 TRBJ2-7 TRBV7-9 CAGGVQGDYEQYF TGTGCCGGCGGGGTACAGGGGGACTACGAGCAGTACTTC
few TRBD1 TRBJ1-1 TRBV27 CASRPDRDVIAFF TGTGCCAGCCGGCCTGACAGGGACGTGATAGCTTTCTTT
NA NA TRBJ1-1 TRBV9 CASSVSLNTEAFF TGTGCCAGCAGCGTAAGCCTGAACACTGAAGCTTTCTTT
once TRBD1 TRBJ2-7 TRBV28 CASTRQGTYEQYF TGTGCCAGCACAAGACAGGGAACCTACGAGCAGTACTTC
few TRBD2 TRBJ2-4 TRBV4-1 CASGMALAGDENIQYF TGCGCCAGCGGGATGGCGCTAGCGGGGGATGAAAACATTCAGTACTTC
once NA TRBJ2-2 TRBV7-9 CASSLILTTGELFF TGTGCCAGCAGCTTAATCCTAACCACCGGGGAGCTGTTTTTT
NA TRBD2 TRBJ2-7 TRBV10-3 CAISEVLAGFDEQYF TGTGCCATCAGTGAGGTACTAGCGGGGTTCGACGAGCAGTACTTC
NA NA TRBJ1-2 TRBV6-6 CASSYVAGEGYTF TGTGCCAGCAGTTACGTGGCAGGGGAGGGCTACACCTTC
NA NA TRBJ1-2 TRBV10-3 CAISESGGRVGGYTF TGTGCCATCAGTGAGTCGGGGGGGCGAGTAGGAGGCTACACCTTC
NA NA TRBJ1-1 TRBV19 CASSRMRAEAFF TGTGCCAGTAGTCGTATGAGAGCTGAAGCTTTCTTT
NA TRBD1 TRBJ2-5 TRBV18 CASGGTGGLRETQYF TGTGCCAGCGGCGGGACAGGGGGCTTGCGGGAGACCCAGTACTTC
NA NA TRBJ1-2 TRBV2 CASSGLRSSYGYTF TGTGCCAGCAGCGGTCTGAGGTCGTCTTATGGCTACACCTTC
NA NA TRBJ1-2 TRBV3-1/TRBV3-2 CASSQGFGLNYGYTF TGTGCCAGCAGCCAAGGGTTCGGTCTTAACTATGGCTACACCTTC
NA TRBD1 TRBJ2-5 TRBV6-5 CASTPGQGAGKTQYF TGTGCCAGCACTCCGGGACAGGGGGCAGGAAAGACCCAGTACTTC
NA NA TRBJ2-2 TRBV7-7 CASAPQGPNTGELFF TGTGCTAGCGCACCCCAGGGGCCGAACACCGGGGAGCTGTTTTTT
NA NA TRBJ2-7 TRBV7-9 CASSPRQSYEQYF TGTGCCAGCAGCCCCCGACAGTCCTACGAGCAGTACTTC
NA TRBD1 TRBJ1-1 TRBV11-2 CASRGTGAEAFF TGTGCCAGCAGAGGGACAGGGGCTGAAGCTTTCTTT
NA TRBD1 TRBJ2-5 TRBV5-1 CASSVRDRGGQETQYF TGCGCCAGCAGCGTCCGGGACAGGGGAGGTCAAGAGACCCAGTACTTC
NA TRBD1 TRBJ1-6 TRBV3-1/TRBV3-2 CASSQLTGTGVSPLHF TGTGCCAGCAGCCAACTCACCGGGACAGGGGTTTCACCCCTCCACTTT
NA TRBD2 TRBJ2-1 TRBV19 CASSSRGTSGSNEQFF TGTGCCAGTAGTTCACGTGGGACTAGCGGGAGTAATGAGCAGTTCTTC
NA NA TRBJ2-2 TRBV29-1 CSAGVTGELFF TGCAGCGCCGGGGTTACCGGGGAGCTGTTTTTT